These T cell receptor beta chains were read from a single sample in a study of cytomegalovirus exposure and HLA in healthy donors. The assay was immunoSEQ multiplex PCR, and TCRdb's table has in-frame clones only and misses some. The sample contains some 140,000 clones, 70% to 90% of which appear only once. The sequenced sample consisted of PBMCs. Receptors were obtained from a human donor in good health. CDR3s include the opening cysteine and the closing phenylalanine or tryptophan.

v_gene	j_gene	CDR3aa
TRBV28	TRBJ2-7	CASSSPRDRATYEQYF
TRBV14	TRBJ2-1	CASSMGGLEYNEQFF
TRBV5-4	TRBJ2-7	CASSLFDSYEQYF
TRBV27	TRBJ1-5	CASRRQGQGRNQPQHF
TRBV4-1	TRBJ1-4	CASSSGQGGFTNEKLFF
TRBV27	TRBJ1-1	CASSSKTGREAFF
TRBV2	TRBJ1-4	CASRGTGFNEKLFF
TRBV11-3	TRBJ1-2	CASSTSITLNYGYTF
TRBV6-5	TRBJ1-2	CASSDPGASNYGYTF
TRBV11-1	TRBJ2-2	CASSQGTAGELFF
TRBV4-3	TRBJ1-5	CASSQEFDQPQHF
TRBV30	TRBJ2-3	CAWSGFGGFTDTQYF
TRBV16	TRBJ2-7	CASSPGTENEQYF
TRBV9	TRBJ2-7	CASSVEGHHAYEQYF
TRBV18	TRBJ2-2	CASSPSFVGTGPNGELFF
TRBV19	TRBJ1-5	CASGRWGGGNQPQHF
TRBV25-1	TRBJ2-2	CASSEEGTGVNTGELFF
TRBV7-9	TRBJ1-1	CASSLATGTEAFF
TRBV15	TRBJ1-5	CATSRGMGQHSNQPQHF
TRBV25-1	TRBJ1-1	CASSSKIALREAFF
TRBV27	TRBJ2-7	CASTTYHGGGSEQYF
TRBV9	TRBJ2-3	CASSVEAGSLGTDTQYF
TRBV5-3	TRBJ1-2	CARSQDSNYGYTF
TRBV4-1	TRBJ2-1	CASSQILAVNEQFF
TRBV5-1	TRBJ2-2	CASCRDSLTGELFF
TRBV28	TRBJ2-7	CASSVAGTGGHEQYF
TRBV10-3	TRBJ2-7	CAISEWASGTYEQYF
TRBV7-2	TRBJ1-2	CASSSRTVYGYTF
TRBV18	TRBJ1-4	CASSSRDRGGEKLFF
TRBV6-6	TRBJ1-1	CASSYQGAKNTEAFF
TRBV7-9	TRBJ2-7	CASSLLGDRSYEQYF
TRBV7-6	TRBJ1-1	CASSAVFRDRGLTEAFF
TRBV5-1	TRBJ2-1	CASSFGPSGIREQFF
TRBV10-3	TRBJ1-5	CAIRKTGDSNQPQHF
TRBV7-2	TRBJ1-2	CASSLVYRGEYGYTF
TRBV19	TRBJ2-5	CASKEGQTQYF
TRBV6-4	TRBJ1-1	CASSYSGGAEAFF
TRBV5-6	TRBJ2-2	CASSLVQGRTGELFF
TRBV10-2	TRBJ2-2	CASSDGENWTGELFF
TRBV4-2	TRBJ1-5	CASSQESEGLRPQHF
TRBV6-6	TRBJ2-6	CASSYSTGANVLTF
TRBV19	TRBJ1-5	CASGRGTGPQPQHF
TRBV7-2	TRBJ1-2	CASSLGQNYGYTF
TRBV6-5	TRBJ2-7	CASSRTGLHYEQYF